This entry concerns a single T cell receptor (beta chain). Its antigen remains unidentified. This sample is drawn from a study of shared clonotypes between healthy human individuals. Across the study: Donors were two women and three men aged 18 to 49. Used for every donor were three CD4 naive, three CD4 memory, two CD8 naive and one CD8 memory plate.

Original methodology: Owing to the provision of junction-only sequences devoid of quality scores by immunoSEQ, filtering differed. Produced via immunoSEQ multiplex PCR; TCRdb's table is partial and in-frame only. The V and J calls and clone size come from that table; D and trimming were worked out from the DNA. The sample lists under 1,100,000 clones, roughly 74% occurring once. Regarding the study as a whole: Relative to their counterparts shared across all four donors, non-shared clonotypes exhibited diminished generation probabilities.

The CDR3 totals 14 residues. Germline CDR1 and CDR2: MNHNS and SASEGT. V lost 2 bases, J lost 6 bases, and 13 bases lay in between. The sequencing sample was made of memory CD4+ T cells from PBMCs. As for subset: CD45RA-negative fraction. The clonotype was recovered from a man aged 18 to 29 in good health. Some clones in this sample may be carry-over from other donors' samples. J is TRBJ1-1 and V is TRBV6-1, with D possibly being TRBD1 (5 bases). The CDR3 region has the DNA TGTGCCAGCAGTGAATCTTACGGAGGGGCTGAAGCTTTCTTT. Translation: CASSESYGGAEAFF.